The sequence of this TCR beta chain was determined in a study of regulatory T cells in long-lasting Graves disease. Comments on this clonotype: The antigen remains undetermined.

Stated time point: persistent/refractory GD, antithyroid drugs over 5 years with positive TRAb. From RNA extracted from PBMCs, the TCR library was made. Staff took roughly 9 milliliters of peripheral blood and put it into EDTA tubes. Study outcomes and limitations: Persistent disease showed a preference for TRBV28, TRBJ1-2 and TRBJ2-5. Accuracy might have suffered from few samples.

CDR3-region Arm-PCR and iRepertoire HTBI primers produced the TCR beta libraries. TCRdb re-analysed the multiplex PCR reads in MiXCR, keeping a single row per CDR3 protein. The table includes roughly 490,000 distinct CDR3 sequences, approximately 23% detected once. The germline CDR1 and CDR2 sequences are SGHRS and YFSETQ. Trimming cost V 2 bases and J 6 bases, with 7 bases left between them. This CDR3 is 12 amino acids long. This chain uses TRBV5-1 with TRBJ2-3; no clear D gene. This receptor was identified in a female donor with Graves disease. Sequenced here: peripheral blood mononuclear cells (PBMCs), sampled when the disease was refractory, from a patient treated with antithyroid drugs. CDR3 in amino acids: CASSFGGDTQYF. In nucleotides, the CDR3 is TGCGCCAGCAGCTTCGGTGGCGATACGCAGTATTTT.